This TCR beta chain is drawn from a study of cytomegalovirus exposure and HLA in healthy donors. Study-level background: A data release that came early held about 89 million unique TCRs from HLA-typed donors.

Germline values: CDR1 MDHEN, CDR2 SYDVKM. This CDR3 is 15 amino acids long. J lost 2 bases, V lost 5 bases, and 6 bases had no gene match. General study points: In most subjects, TCR beta sequences reportedly gave accurate predictions of HLA-A and HLA-B alleles.

The PCR contained 60 Vbeta and 13 Jbeta primers. The method was immunoSEQ multiplex PCR; TCRdb's version includes in-frame clones alone and lacks a portion of them. The table records roughly 140,000 clones, over 75% of them present only once. As to this clone: What it binds is unknown.

The V and J genes are TRBV28 and TRBJ2-3, with 8 bases identical to TRBD1. The sample was PBMCs. The sequence was obtained from a man younger than 45 in good health and CMV-seropositive. The CDR3 protein is CASSPPGGSTDTQYF. CDR3 DNA: TGTGCCAGCAGTCCTCCAGGGGGCTCCACAGATACGCAGTATTTT.